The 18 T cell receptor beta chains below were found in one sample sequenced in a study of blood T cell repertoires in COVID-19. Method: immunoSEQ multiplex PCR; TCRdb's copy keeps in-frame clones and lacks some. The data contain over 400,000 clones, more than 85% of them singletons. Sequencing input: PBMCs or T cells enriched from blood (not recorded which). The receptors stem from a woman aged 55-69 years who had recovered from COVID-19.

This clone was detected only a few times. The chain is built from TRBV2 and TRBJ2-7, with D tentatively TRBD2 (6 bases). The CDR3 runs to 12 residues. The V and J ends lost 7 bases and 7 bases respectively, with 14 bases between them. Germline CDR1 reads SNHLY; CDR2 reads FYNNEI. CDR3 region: CASKGTGREQYV. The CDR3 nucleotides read TGTGCCAGCAAGGGGACGGGGAGGGAGCAGTACGTC.

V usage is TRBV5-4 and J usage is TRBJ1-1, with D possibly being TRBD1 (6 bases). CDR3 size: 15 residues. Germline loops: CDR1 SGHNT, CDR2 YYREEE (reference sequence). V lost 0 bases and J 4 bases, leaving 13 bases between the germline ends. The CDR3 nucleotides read TGTGCCAGCAGCTTGGTCCCGGGAGGGGGCACTGAAGCTTTCTTT. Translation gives CASSLVPGGGTEAFF.

The CDR3 is CASSIEGTGARDTQYF. The CDR3 region has the DNA TGTGCCAGCAGCATAGAAGGGACAGGAGCAAGAGATACGCAGTATTTT. The chain combines TRBV7-2 with TRBJ2-3; 8 bases are shared with TRBD1. The germline V gene encodes CDR1 SGHTA and CDR2 FQGNSA. This CDR3 region has 16 residues. Trimming took 5 bases from V and 5 from J; bases not matched to a gene: 12.

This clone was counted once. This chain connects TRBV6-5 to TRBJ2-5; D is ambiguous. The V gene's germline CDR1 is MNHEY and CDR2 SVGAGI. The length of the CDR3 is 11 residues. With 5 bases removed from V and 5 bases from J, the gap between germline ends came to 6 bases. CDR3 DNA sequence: TGTGCCAGCAGTACCCGGGAGACCCAGTACTTC. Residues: CASSTRETQYF.

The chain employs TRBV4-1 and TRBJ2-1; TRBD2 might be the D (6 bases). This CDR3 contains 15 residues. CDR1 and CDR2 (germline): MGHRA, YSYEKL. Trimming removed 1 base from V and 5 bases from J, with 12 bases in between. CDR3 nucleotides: TGCGCCAGCAGCCAAGTTGGGCGGGGAAACAATGAGCAGTTCTTC. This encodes CASSQVGRGNNEQFF.

The CDR3, as DNA: TGTGCCAGCAGCCAGGACCCAGGAGGCACTGAAGCTTTCTTT. Protein product: CASSQDPGGTEAFF. The chain couples TRBV5-4 to TRBJ1-1; D is unclear. CDR3 length: 14 residues. From germline, CDR1 is SGHNT and CDR2 YYREEE (reference sequence). The V and J ends lost 4 bases and 4 bases respectively, with 14 bases between them.

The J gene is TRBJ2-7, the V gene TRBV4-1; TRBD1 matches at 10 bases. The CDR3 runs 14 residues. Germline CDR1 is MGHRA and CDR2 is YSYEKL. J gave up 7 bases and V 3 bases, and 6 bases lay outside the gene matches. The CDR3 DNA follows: TGCGCCAGCAGCCACCATGGGACAGGGGAAGAGCAGTACTTC. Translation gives CASSHHGTGEEQYF.

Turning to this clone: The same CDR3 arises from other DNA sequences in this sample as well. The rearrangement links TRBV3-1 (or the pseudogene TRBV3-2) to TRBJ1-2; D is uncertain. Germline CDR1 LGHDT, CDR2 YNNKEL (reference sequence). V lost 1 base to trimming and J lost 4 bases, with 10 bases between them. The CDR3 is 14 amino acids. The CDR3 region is CASSQVEGSYGYTF. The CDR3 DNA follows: TGTGCCAGCAGCCAAGTGGAGGGTAGCTATGGCTACACCTTC.

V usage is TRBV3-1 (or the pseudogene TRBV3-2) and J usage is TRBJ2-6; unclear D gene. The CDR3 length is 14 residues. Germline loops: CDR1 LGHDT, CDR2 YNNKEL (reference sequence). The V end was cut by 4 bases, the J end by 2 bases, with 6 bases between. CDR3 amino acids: CASSLRAGANVLTF. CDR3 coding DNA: TGTGCCAGCAGCCTAAGAGCTGGGGCCAACGTCCTGACTTTC.

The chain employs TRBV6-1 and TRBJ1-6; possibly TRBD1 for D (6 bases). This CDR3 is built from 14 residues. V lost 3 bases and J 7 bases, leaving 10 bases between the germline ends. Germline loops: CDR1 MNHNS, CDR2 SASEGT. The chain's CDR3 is CASSDWGRNSPLHF. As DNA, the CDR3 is TGTGCCAGCAGTGATTGGGGGCGGAATTCACCCCTCCACTTT.

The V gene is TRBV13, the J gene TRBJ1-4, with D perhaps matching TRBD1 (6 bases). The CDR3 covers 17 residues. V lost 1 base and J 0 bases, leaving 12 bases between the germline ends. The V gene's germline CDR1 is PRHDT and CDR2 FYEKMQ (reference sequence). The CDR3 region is CASSLEQGEATNEKLFF. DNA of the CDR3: TGTGCCAGCAGCTTAGAACAGGGTGAGGCAACTAATGAAAAACTGTTTTTT.

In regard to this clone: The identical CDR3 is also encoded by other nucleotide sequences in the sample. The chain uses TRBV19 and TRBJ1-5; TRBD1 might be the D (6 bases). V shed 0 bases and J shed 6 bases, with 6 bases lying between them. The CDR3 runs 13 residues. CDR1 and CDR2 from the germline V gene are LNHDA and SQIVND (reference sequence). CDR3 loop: CASSIEGGQPQHF. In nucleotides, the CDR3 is TGTGCCAGTAGTATAGAAGGGGGTCAGCCCCAGCATTTT.

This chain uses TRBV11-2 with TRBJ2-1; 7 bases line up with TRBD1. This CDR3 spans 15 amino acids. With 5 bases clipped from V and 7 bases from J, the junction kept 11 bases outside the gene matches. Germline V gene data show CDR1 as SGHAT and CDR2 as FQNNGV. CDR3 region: CASSLGTARGNEQFF. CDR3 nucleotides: TGTGCCAGCAGCCTCGGTACGGCCAGGGGGAATGAGCAGTTCTTC.

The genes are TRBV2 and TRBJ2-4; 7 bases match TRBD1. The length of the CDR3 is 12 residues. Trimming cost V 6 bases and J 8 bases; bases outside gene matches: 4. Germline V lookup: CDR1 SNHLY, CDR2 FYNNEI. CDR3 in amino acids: CASRRQGYIQYF. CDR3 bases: TGTGCCAGCAGGAGACAGGGATACATTCAGTACTTC.

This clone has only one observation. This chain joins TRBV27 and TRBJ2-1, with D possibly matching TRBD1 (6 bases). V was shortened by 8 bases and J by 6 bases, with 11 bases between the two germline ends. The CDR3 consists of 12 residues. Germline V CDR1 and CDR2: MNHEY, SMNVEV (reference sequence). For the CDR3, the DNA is TGTGCCAGCTGGGACACCCTCAATGAGCAGTTCTTC. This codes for CASWDTLNEQFF.

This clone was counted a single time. CDR3 sequence: CASSQDGGANNYGYTF. CDR3 bases: TGCGCCAGCAGCCAAGACGGGGGGGCGAATAACTATGGCTACACCTTC. The J gene is TRBJ1-2, the V gene TRBV4-1; tentative D call: TRBD1 (6 bases). This CDR3 spans 16 amino acids. V shed 0 bases and J shed 1 base, with 12 bases lying between them. The germline CDR1 and CDR2 sequences are MGHRA and YSYEKL.

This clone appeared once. The CDR3 sequence: CASQGATGELFF. CDR3 sequence (DNA): TGTGCCAGCCAGGGGGCAACCGGGGAGCTGTTTTTT. The genes are TRBV6-5 and TRBJ2-2, with 8 bases identical to TRBD1. Trimming removed 8 bases from V and 5 bases from J; junction bases left unmatched: 1. Germline assignment: CDR1 MNHEY and CDR2 SVGAGI. The CDR3 covers 12 residues.

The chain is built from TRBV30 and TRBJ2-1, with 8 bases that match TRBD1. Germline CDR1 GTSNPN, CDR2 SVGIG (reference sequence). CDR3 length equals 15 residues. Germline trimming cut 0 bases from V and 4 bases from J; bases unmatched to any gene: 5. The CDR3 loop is CAWSVGQGAYNEQFF. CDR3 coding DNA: TGTGCCTGGAGTGTAGGGCAGGGGGCATACAATGAGCAGTTCTTC.